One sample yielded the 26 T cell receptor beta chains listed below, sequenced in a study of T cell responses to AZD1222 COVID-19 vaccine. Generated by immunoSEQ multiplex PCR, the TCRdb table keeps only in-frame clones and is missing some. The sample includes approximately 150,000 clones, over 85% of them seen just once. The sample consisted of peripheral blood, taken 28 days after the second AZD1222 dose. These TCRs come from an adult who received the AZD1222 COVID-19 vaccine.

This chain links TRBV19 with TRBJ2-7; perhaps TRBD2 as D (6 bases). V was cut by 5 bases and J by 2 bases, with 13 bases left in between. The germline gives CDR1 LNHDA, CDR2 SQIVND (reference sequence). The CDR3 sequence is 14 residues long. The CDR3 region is CASSFSGGPYEQYF. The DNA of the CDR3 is TGTGCCAGTAGTTTTAGTGGAGGGCCCTACGAGCAGTACTTC.

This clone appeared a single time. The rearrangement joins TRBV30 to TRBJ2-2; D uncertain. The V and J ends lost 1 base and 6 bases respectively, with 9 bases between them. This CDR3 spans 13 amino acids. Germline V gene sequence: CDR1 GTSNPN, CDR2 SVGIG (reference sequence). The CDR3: CAWSGVEAGELFF. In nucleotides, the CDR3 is TGTGCCTGGAGTGGGGTAGAGGCCGGGGAGCTGTTTTTT.

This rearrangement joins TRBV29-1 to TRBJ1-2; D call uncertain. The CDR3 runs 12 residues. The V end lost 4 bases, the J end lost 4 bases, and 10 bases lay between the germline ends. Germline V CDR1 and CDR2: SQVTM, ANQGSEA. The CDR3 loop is CSVGRVGYGYTF. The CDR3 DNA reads TGCAGCGTTGGGAGGGTTGGCTATGGCTACACCTTC.

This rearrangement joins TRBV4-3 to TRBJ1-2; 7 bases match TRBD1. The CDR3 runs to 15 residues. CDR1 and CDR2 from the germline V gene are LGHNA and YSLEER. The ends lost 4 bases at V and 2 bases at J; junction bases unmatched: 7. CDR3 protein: CASSLSSTGNYGYTF. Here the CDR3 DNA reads TGCGCCAGCAGCCTATCCTCGACAGGGAACTATGGCTACACCTTC.

The CDR3 here is CAIEGQPPGKQYF. The CDR3 nucleotides read TGTGCCATCGAGGGACAGCCCCCAGGAAAGCAGTACTTC. The V and J genes are TRBV10-3 and TRBJ2-7; 7 nucleotides agree with TRBD1. The CDR3 extends over 13 amino acids. The trim removed 8 bases at V and 8 bases at J, leaving 12 bases unmatched. Germline loops: CDR1 ENHRY, CDR2 SYGVKD.

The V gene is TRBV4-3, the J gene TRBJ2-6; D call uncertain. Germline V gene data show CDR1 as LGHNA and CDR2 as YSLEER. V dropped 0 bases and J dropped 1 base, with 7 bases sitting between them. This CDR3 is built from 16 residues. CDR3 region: CASSQDRRSGANVLTF. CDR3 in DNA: TGCGCCAGCAGCCAAGATAGGCGTTCTGGGGCCAACGTCCTGACTTTC.

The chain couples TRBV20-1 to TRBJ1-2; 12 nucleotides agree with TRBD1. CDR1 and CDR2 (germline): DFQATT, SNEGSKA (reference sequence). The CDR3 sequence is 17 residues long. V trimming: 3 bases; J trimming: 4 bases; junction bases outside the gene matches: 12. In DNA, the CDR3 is TGCAGTGCTAGTGAACTACCGGGACAGGGGGCCCGCTATGGCTACACCTTC. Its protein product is CSASELPGQGARYGYTF.

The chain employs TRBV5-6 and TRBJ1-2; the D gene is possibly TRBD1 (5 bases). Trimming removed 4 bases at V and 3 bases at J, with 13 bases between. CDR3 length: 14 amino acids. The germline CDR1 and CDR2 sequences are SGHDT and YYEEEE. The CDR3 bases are TGTGCCAGCAGCCTCCTGGGGGGGGACTATGGCTACACCTTC. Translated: CASSLLGGDYGYTF.

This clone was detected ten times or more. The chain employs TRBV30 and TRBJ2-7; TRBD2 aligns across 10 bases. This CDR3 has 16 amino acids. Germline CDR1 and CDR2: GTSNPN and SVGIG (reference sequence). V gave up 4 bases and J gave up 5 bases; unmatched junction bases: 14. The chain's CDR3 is CAWTWGGLARRDEQYF. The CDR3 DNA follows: TGTGCCTGGACATGGGGGGGACTAGCGAGGAGAGACGAGCAGTACTTC.

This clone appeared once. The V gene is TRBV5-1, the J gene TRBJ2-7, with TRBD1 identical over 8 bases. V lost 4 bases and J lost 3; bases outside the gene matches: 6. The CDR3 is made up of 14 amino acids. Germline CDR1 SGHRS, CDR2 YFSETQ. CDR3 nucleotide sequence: TGCGCCAGCAGCCTGACAGGGGCGATCTACGAGCAGTACTTC. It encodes CASSLTGAIYEQYF.

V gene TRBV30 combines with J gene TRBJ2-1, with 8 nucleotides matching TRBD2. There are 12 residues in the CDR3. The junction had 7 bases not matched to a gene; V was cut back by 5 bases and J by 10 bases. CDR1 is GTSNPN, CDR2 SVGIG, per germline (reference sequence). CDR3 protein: CAWEVTSAEQFF. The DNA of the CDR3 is TGTGCCTGGGAAGTGACTAGCGCCGAGCAGTTCTTC.

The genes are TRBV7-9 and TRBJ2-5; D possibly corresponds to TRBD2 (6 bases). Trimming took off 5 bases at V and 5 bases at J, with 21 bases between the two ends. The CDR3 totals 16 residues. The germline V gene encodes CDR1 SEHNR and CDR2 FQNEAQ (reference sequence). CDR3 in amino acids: CASSPTFWRGAETQYF. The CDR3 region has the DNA TGTGCCAGCAGCCCGACCTTCTGGAGGGGCGCGGAGACCCAGTACTTC.

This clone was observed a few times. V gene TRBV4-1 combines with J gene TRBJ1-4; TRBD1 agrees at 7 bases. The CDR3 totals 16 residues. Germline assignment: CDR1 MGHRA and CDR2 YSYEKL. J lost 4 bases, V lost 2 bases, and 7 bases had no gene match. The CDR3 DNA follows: TGCGCCAGCAGCCAACCAAACAGGGGAGTTAATGAAAAACTGTTTTTT. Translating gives CASSQPNRGVNEKLFF.

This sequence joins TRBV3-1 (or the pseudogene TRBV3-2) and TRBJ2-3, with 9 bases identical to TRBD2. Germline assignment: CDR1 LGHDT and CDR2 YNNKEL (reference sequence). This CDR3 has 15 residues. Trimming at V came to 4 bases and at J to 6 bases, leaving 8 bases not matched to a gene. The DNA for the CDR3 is TGTGCCAGCAGCCTAGCGGGAGATATCTTGGATACGCAGTATTTT. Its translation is CASSLAGDILDTQYF.

The CDR3 DNA reads TGTGCCAGCAGGGCCGAGGCTGAAGCTTTCTTT. Protein sequence: CASRAEAEAFF. V usage is TRBV2 and J usage is TRBJ1-1; no clear D. The V gene's germline CDR1 is SNHLY and CDR2 FYNNEI. Trimming took off 6 bases at V and 6 bases at J, with 8 bases between the two ends. The CDR3 runs to 11 residues.

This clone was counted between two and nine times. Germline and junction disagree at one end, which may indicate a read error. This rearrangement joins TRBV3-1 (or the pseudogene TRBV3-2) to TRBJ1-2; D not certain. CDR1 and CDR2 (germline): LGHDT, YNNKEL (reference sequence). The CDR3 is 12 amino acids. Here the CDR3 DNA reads TGTGCCAGCAGCCAAGGCAACTCTGGCTACACCTTC. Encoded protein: CASSQGNSGYTF.

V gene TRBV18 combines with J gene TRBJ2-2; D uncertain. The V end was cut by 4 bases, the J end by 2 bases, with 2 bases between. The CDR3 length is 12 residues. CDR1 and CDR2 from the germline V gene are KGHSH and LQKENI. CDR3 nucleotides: TGTGCCAGCTCACTTAACACCGGGGAGCTGTTTTTT. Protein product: CASSLNTGELFF.

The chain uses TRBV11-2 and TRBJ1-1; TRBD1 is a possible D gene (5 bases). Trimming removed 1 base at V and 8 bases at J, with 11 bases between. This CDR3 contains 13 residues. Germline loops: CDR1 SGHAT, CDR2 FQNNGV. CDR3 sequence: CASSLVRTQEAFF. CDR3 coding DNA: TGTGCCAGCAGCTTAGTTCGGACACAAGAAGCTTTCTTT.

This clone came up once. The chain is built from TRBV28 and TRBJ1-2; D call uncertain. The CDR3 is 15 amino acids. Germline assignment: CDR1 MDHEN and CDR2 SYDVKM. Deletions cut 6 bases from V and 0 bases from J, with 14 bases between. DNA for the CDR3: TGTGCCAGCAGCCGCCGTGTTAGATCTAACTATGGCTACACCTTC. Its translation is CASSRRVRSNYGYTF.

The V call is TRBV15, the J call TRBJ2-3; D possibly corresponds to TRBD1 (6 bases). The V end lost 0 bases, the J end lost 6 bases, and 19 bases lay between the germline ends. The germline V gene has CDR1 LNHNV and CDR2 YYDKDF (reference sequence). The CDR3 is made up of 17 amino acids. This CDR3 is CATSRDAQGIHSDTQYF. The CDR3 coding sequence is TGTGCCACCAGCAGAGATGCACAGGGAATTCATAGTGATACGCAGTATTTT.

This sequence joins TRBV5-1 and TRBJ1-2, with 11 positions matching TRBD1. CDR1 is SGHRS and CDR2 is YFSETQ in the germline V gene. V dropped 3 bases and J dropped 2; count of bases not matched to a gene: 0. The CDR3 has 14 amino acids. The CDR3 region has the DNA TGCGCCAGCAGCTGGGACAGGGGGAACTATGGCTACACCTTC. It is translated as CASSWDRGNYGYTF.

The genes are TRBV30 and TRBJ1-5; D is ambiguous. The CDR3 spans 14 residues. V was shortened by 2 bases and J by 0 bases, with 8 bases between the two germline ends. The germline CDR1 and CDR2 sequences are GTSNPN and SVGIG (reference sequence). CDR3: CAWSTTNSNQPQHF. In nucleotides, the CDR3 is TGTGCCTGGAGTACCACGAATAGCAATCAGCCCCAGCATTTT.

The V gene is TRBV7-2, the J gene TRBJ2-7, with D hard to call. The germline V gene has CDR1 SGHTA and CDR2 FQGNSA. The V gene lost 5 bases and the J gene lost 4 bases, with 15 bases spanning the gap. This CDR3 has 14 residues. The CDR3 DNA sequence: TGTGCCAGCAGCCCCCCGGGCGGCTTATACGAGCAGTACTTC. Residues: CASSPPGGLYEQYF.

CDR3 DNA sequence: TGTGCCAGCAGCCGCGGGGCCTGGGACAGGAGACCAGATACGCAGTATTTT. It specifies CASSRGAWDRRPDTQYF. The chain links TRBV4-2 to TRBJ2-3, with 8 bases matching TRBD1. The germline gives CDR1 LGHNA, CDR2 YNFKEQ. CDR3 size: 17 residues. Trimming took 4 bases from V and 4 from J; bases not matched to a gene: 13.

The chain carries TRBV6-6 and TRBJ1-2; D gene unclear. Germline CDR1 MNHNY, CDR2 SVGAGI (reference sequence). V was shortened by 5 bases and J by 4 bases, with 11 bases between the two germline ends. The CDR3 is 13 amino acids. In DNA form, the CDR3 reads TGTGCCAGCAGTCTCACAGACCTCTATGGCTACACCTTC. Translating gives CASSLTDLYGYTF.

The CDR3 DNA reads as TGTGCCAGCAGCTTAATATTGGACAGCAAAAATACGCAGTATTTT. Translation: CASSLILDSKNTQYF. The V and J genes are TRBV7-3 and TRBJ2-3; a possible D gene is TRBD1 (6 bases). Germline CDR1 SGHTA, CDR2 FQGTGA. V was trimmed by 1 base and J by 7 bases, leaving 15 bases between them. CDR3 size: 15 residues.